A single sample is the source of the 28 T cell receptor beta chains below, sequenced in a study of T cells in Graves' hyperthyroidism and ophthalmopathy. There were TCR beta CDR3 regions amplified from RNA transcripts. The HTBI primer set drove a first-round RT-PCR of the TCR CDR3. TCRdb used MiXCR to reprocess the multiplex PCR reads, holding one entry per CDR3 protein. The sample has 300,000 to 400,000 distinct CDR3 sequences; roughly 23% are singletons. The specimen was blood. These receptors came from a woman aged 45-59 years with Graves' hyperthyroidism.

This clonotype was counted at least ten times. J is TRBJ2-2 and V is TRBV3-1, with 10 bases fitting TRBD1. Trimming removed 3 bases from V and 5 bases from J; junction bases left unmatched: 6. Per germline, CDR1 LGHDT and CDR2 YNNKEL (reference sequence). This CDR3 spans 16 amino acids. DNA of the CDR3: TGTGCCAGCAGCCAGAGCGGGACAGGGGTAACCGGGGAGCTGTTTTTT. Translated, it gives CASSQSGTGVTGELFF. Using reference TRBV3-1 and TRBJ2-2 for the parts outside the CDR3, the full variable domain is DTAVSQTPKYLVTQMGNDKSIKCEQNLGHDTMYWYKQDSKKFLKIMFSYNNKELIINETVPNRFSPKSPDKAHLNLHINSLELGDSAVYFCASSQSGTGVTGELFFGEGSRLTVL.

The rearrangement links TRBV15 to TRBJ2-7; no reliable D call. V was cut by 0 bases and J by 2 bases, with 14 bases left in between. The CDR3 spans 16 residues. CDR1 is LNHNV and CDR2 is YYDKDF in the germline V gene (reference sequence). CDR3 loop: CATSRDRSALAYEQYF. As DNA, the CDR3 is TGTGCCACCAGCAGAGATCGAAGCGCCCTGGCCTACGAGCAGTACTTC.

This clonotype was counted at least ten times. The rearrangement uses TRBV11-1 and TRBJ2-7; a possible D gene is TRBD1 (7 bases). V lost 2 bases, J lost 5 bases, and 16 bases lay in between. CDR1 and CDR2 from the germline V gene are SGHAT and FQDESV (reference sequence). The length of the CDR3 is 15 residues. CDR3 residues: CASSLSGRGAHEQYF. Here the CDR3 DNA reads TGTGCCAGCAGCTTATCGGGCAGGGGGGCCCACGAGCAGTACTTC.

This clonotype was seen many times. This chain connects TRBV19 to TRBJ2-4, with TRBD1 as a possible D gene (6 bases). V was clipped by 1 base and J by 8 bases, with 12 bases between them. This CDR3 region has 14 residues. The V gene's germline CDR1 is LNHDA and CDR2 SQIVND (reference sequence). The DNA for the CDR3 is TGTGCCAGTAGTATAGTTACAGGGAAGGACATTCAGTACTTC. This encodes CASSIVTGKDIQYF. Based on the CDR3 plus reference TRBV19 and TRBJ2-4, the full variable domain is DGGITQSPKYLFRKEGQNVTLSCEQNLNHDAMYWYRQDPGQGLRLIYYSQIVNDFQKGDIAEGYSVSREKKESFPLTVTSAQKNPTAFYLCASSIVTGKDIQYFGAGTRLSVL.

In this sample, this clonotype turned up a few times. The rearrangement links TRBV9 to TRBJ1-1; a weak D match, TRBD1 (5 bases). Germline-derived CDR1 and CDR2 are SGDLS and YYNGEE. The CDR3 consists of 17 residues. Trimming shortened V by 0 bases and J by 7 bases, and 22 bases separated the two germline ends. CDR3 nucleotides: TGTGCCAGCAGCGTAGCGCCGACAACCCGACAGATGGGTGAAGCTTTCTTT. It codes for CASSVAPTTRQMGEAFF.

In its sample, this clonotype was seen many times. This chain links TRBV7-2 with TRBJ2-2, with 9 bases fitting TRBD1. Losses at the gene ends were 7 bases for V and 4 bases for J; bases not matched to a gene: 16. CDR3 size: 18 residues. CDR1 SGHTA and CDR2 FQGNSA come from the germline V gene. CDR3 coding DNA: TGTGCCAGCACCCCGAAAGGAGGGACAGGGATGAGCACCGGGGAGCTGTTTTTT. Residues: CASTPKGGTGMSTGELFF.

This clonotype has at least ten counts. The chain recombines TRBV5-8 with TRBJ2-1; D is unresolved. From germline, CDR1 is SGHTS and CDR2 YDEGEE. V lost 2 bases and J 5 bases, leaving 14 bases between the germline ends. CDR3 size: 15 residues. This CDR3 reads CASSLYRAGDNEQFF. CDR3 bases: TGTGCCAGCAGCTTATACCGGGCCGGAGACAATGAGCAGTTCTTC. Based on the CDR3 plus reference TRBV5-8 and TRBJ2-1, the full variable domain is EAGVTQSPTHLIKTRGQQATLRCSPISGHTSVYWYQQALGLGLQFLLWYDEGEERNRGNFPPRFSGRQFPNYSSELNVNALELEDSALYLCASSLYRAGDNEQFFGPGTRLTVL.

This clonotype has a single count. Possible read error: a much larger clone is one base away. V and J are TRBV5-4 and TRBJ2-1; 9 nucleotides match TRBD2. Trimming at V came to 1 base and at J to 3 bases, leaving 2 bases not matched to a gene. CDR1 and CDR2 (germline): SGHNT, YYREEE (reference sequence). The CDR3 has 15 residues. The CDR3 here is CASSLLAGNYNEQFF. CDR3 coding DNA: TGTGCCAGCAGCTTGCTAGCGGGAAACTACAATGAGCAGTTCTTC.

The sample holds many counts of this clonotype. V is TRBV29-1 and J is TRBJ1-2; the D is unclear. The germline CDR1 and CDR2 sequences are SQVTM and ANQGSEA. The CDR3 covers 11 residues. The V end was cut by 4 bases, the J end by 10 bases, with 13 bases between. The chain's CDR3 is CSVAKDLSYTF. The CDR3 DNA sequence: TGCAGCGTTGCAAAGGACTTGTCCTACACCTTC.

This clonotype was picked up many times. This rearrangement joins TRBV11-3 to TRBJ2-7; 7 nucleotides match TRBD1. J was trimmed by 3 bases and V by 1 base; bases with no gene match: 12. Germline CDR1 reads SGHNT; CDR2 reads YENEEA. The CDR3 has 17 amino acids. CDR3 DNA: TGTGCCAGCAGCTTAGGGATCACAGGGGACCCCTACTACGAGCAGTACTTC. Its protein is CASSLGITGDPYYEQYF.

V is TRBV9 and J is TRBJ2-1; 10 bases are a match to TRBD2. The CDR3 length is 15 residues. Germline CDR1 SGDLS, CDR2 YYNGEE. The junction had 5 bases not matched to a gene; V was cut back by 1 base and J by 7 bases. The CDR3 reads CASSVRPSGGNEQFF. The DNA for the CDR3 is TGTGCCAGCAGCGTACGTCCTAGCGGGGGTAATGAGCAGTTCTTC.

In its sample, this clonotype was seen many times. This chain connects TRBV28 to TRBJ2-3; D is unclear. The V gene lost 4 bases and the J gene lost 13 bases, with 15 bases spanning the gap. CDR1 and CDR2 from the germline V gene are MDHEN and SYDVKM. This CDR3 comprises 12 residues. CDR3 bases: TGTGCCAGCAGTTCCGACGGCCCACGGGAGTATTTT. It is translated as CASSSDGPREYF.

This clonotype was recorded a few times. V and J are TRBV28 and TRBJ1-4; maybe TRBD1 (5 bases). The V end was cut by 6 bases, the J end by 8 bases, with 16 bases between. In germline, CDR1 is MDHEN, CDR2 SYDVKM. There are 14 residues in the CDR3. This CDR3 is CASSPEGIGEKLFF. The CDR3 DNA sequence: TGTGCCAGCAGCCCCGAGGGGATTGGCGAAAAACTGTTTTTT.

This clonotype was picked up many times. The chain is built from TRBV3-1 and TRBJ2-7; either TRBD1 or TRBD2 may supply D (6 bases each). This CDR3 comprises 16 residues. Germline CDR1 reads LGHDT; CDR2 reads YNNKEL (reference sequence). Between the trimmed V and J ends, which lost 1 base and 1 base, there was a span of 14 bases. The CDR3 nucleotides read TGTGCCAGCAGCCAAGTTAAGGGGGGATTTTCCTACGAGCAGTACTTC. This translates into CASSQVKGGFSYEQYF.

This clonotype was recorded many times. The V gene is TRBV18, the J gene TRBJ2-1, with 10 bases that match TRBD1. CDR1 is KGHSH and CDR2 is LQKENI in the germline V gene. After removal of 4 bases from V and 8 bases from J, the junction contained 5 bases not matched to a gene. CDR3 length: 14 residues. CDR3: CASSRTGGNDEQFF. CDR3 in DNA: TGTGCCAGCTCACGGACAGGGGGGAACGATGAGCAGTTCTTC.

This clonotype was seen more than once but under ten times. The chain has TRBV4-1 and TRBJ1-5, with 9 bases aligning to TRBD1. There are 17 residues in the CDR3. In germline, CDR1 is MGHRA, CDR2 YSYEKL. The J segment lost 3 bases and the V segment lost 1 base, leaving 7 bases of the junction unmatched. CDR3 bases: TGCGCCAGCAGCCAAGTTACGGGACAGGGAGACAATCAGCCCCAGCATTTT. This translates into CASSQVTGQGDNQPQHF.

This clonotype was picked up many times. The genes are TRBV20-1 and TRBJ1-1; weak D call: TRBD1 (6 bases). Trimming took off 1 base at V and 4 bases at J, with 13 bases between the two ends. CDR3 length equals 14 residues. The V gene's germline CDR1 is DFQATT and CDR2 SNEGSKA (reference sequence). For the CDR3, the DNA is TGCAGTGCTAGAGGCAGGGGATGGGGCACTGAAGCTTTCTTT. Protein: CSARGRGWGTEAFF.

This clonotype was detected many times. The chain is built from TRBV29-1 and TRBJ2-5; 10 nucleotides align to TRBD1. The CDR3 totals 11 residues. J gave up 9 bases and V 6 bases, and 4 bases lay outside the gene matches. Germline V gene data show CDR1 as SQVTM and CDR2 as ANQGSEA. The CDR3 spells CSVGDRGSQYF. The CDR3 region has the DNA TGCAGCGTCGGGGACAGGGGTTCCCAGTACTTC.

This clonotype appeared many times. V and J are TRBV7-9 and TRBJ2-5; D is unresolved. V lost 5 bases to trimming and J lost 4 bases, with 11 bases between them. Germline V lookup: CDR1 SEHNR, CDR2 FQNEAQ (reference sequence). The CDR3 totals 13 residues. In DNA form, the CDR3 reads TGTGCCAGCAGCCCCCTAGGCGGAGAGACCCAGTACTTC. Its translation: CASSPLGGETQYF.

The genes are TRBV19 and TRBJ1-5; no firm D call. From germline, CDR1 is LNHDA and CDR2 SQIVND (reference sequence). The CDR3 is 13 residues long. Trimming took 7 bases from V and 2 from J, leaving 9 bases between them. The CDR3 DNA sequence: TGTGCCAGTAAAACCCGGGGCAATCAGCCCCAGCATTTT. It encodes CASKTRGNQPQHF.

The V gene is TRBV20-1, the J gene TRBJ2-3; TRBD2 agrees at 9 bases. The trim removed 7 bases at V and 6 bases at J, leaving 14 bases unmatched. CDR1 is DFQATT and CDR2 is SNEGSKA in the germline V gene (reference sequence). This CDR3 contains 15 residues. This chain's CDR3 is CSGASSGTSPDTQYF. The CDR3 DNA reads TGCAGTGGGGCCTCCTCCGGGACTAGCCCCGATACGCAGTATTTT.

Ten or more counts support this clonotype. The V gene is TRBV6-1, the J gene TRBJ2-7; 10 nucleotides match TRBD2. CDR1 is MNHNS, CDR2 SASEGT, per germline. This CDR3 spans 15 amino acids. Trimming at V came to 5 bases and at J to 7 bases, leaving 11 bases not matched to a gene. Here the CDR3 reads CASSHASGRAREQYF. CDR3 in DNA: TGTGCCAGCAGTCATGCCAGCGGGAGGGCCAGGGAGCAGTACTTC.

V usage is TRBV9 and J usage is TRBJ1-1; 7 positions agree with TRBD1. The germline V gene encodes CDR1 SGDLS and CDR2 YYNGEE. The junction had 8 bases not matched to a gene; V was cut back by 5 bases and J by 4 bases. The CDR3 covers 14 residues. As DNA, the CDR3 is TGTGCCAGCAGACCGACAGGGCCAAGCACTGAAGCTTTCTTT. Its protein is CASRPTGPSTEAFF.

This chain joins TRBV6-1 and TRBJ1-5; 11 positions match TRBD1. The V gene end was trimmed by 3 bases and the J gene end by 7 bases; junction bases not matched to a gene: 5. The CDR3 has 15 amino acids. The germline gives CDR1 MNHNS, CDR2 SASEGT. CDR3 loop: CASSERDRGFQPQHF. CDR3 DNA sequence: TGTGCCAGCAGTGAGCGGGACAGGGGGTTCCAGCCCCAGCATTTT.

The CDR3 loop is CSGTAGGTFF. The CDR3 nucleotides are TGCAGCGGGACAGCCGGGGGGACTTTCTTT. The V gene is TRBV29-1, the J gene TRBJ1-1; D may be TRBD1 (6 bases). The CDR3 runs 10 residues. In germline, CDR1 is SQVTM, CDR2 ANQGSEA. Between the trimmed V and J ends, which lost 7 bases and 12 bases, there was a span of 15 bases.

This clonotype appeared many times. This chain links TRBV20-1 with TRBJ2-1; D is possibly TRBD1 or TRBD2 (5 bases each). The length of the CDR3 is 15 residues. The germline V gene has CDR1 DFQATT and CDR2 SNEGSKA (reference sequence). Trimming removed 3 bases at V and 3 bases at J, with 15 bases between. The CDR3 spells CSASTRGRDYNEQFF. CDR3 nucleotide sequence: TGCAGTGCTAGTACAAGGGGACGAGACTACAATGAGCAGTTCTTC.

The table lists this clonotype with many counts. The chain has TRBV27 and TRBJ1-5, with a tentative D call TRBD1 (6 bases). The CDR3 has 15 amino acids. Germline values: CDR1 MNHEY, CDR2 SMNVEV (reference sequence). V was trimmed by 0 bases and J by 3 bases, leaving 9 bases between them. CDR3 DNA: TGTGCCAGCAGTTTATCTGGACAGATCAATCAGCCCCAGCATTTT. Amino acid sequence: CASSLSGQINQPQHF.

Of note for this clonotype: A much larger clone sits a single nucleotide away, making a read error possible. This chain links TRBV6-2 or TRBV6-3 with TRBJ1-2; D not certain. CDR1 is MNHEY and CDR2 is SVGEGT in the germline V gene. This CDR3 comprises 11 residues. Trimming took 7 bases from V and 4 from J, leaving 7 bases between them. DNA for the CDR3: TGTGCCAGCAAGGAGGGCTATGGCTACACCTTC. Protein product: CASKEGYGYTF.